This T cell receptor (beta chain) stems from a study of T cell changes during pregnancy in multiple sclerosis. Generated by immunoSEQ multiplex PCR, the TCRdb table keeps only in-frame clones and is missing some. The sample has around 38,000 clones, roughly 90% seen once. This CDR3 has 14 residues. The trim removed 4 bases at V and 4 bases at J, leaving 6 bases unmatched. CDR1 is SQVTM, CDR2 ANQGSEA, per germline. This sequence was found in a female donor with multiple sclerosis, enrolled in a pregnancy study. The chain has TRBV29-1 and TRBJ2-1; 8 nucleotides match TRBD1. This specimen consisted of CD8+ T cells from peripheral blood mononuclear cells, obtained in the third trimester of pregnancy. CDR3 DNA: TGCAGCGTTGTACCGGACAGGGCTTACAATGAGCAGTTCTTC. Translating it yields CSVVPDRAYNEQFF.